This is a list of T cell receptor beta chains from one sample in a study of breast tumors, draining lymph nodes, adjacent tissues. MiXCR, applied by TCRdb to the multiplex PCR reads, yields one record per CDR3 protein. The sample includes about 100,000 distinct CDR3 sequences, around 20% of them seen just once. The specimen was axillary lymph node tissue. These receptors were collected from a female donor with breast cancer. Some clones in this sample may be carry-over from other donors' samples. CDR3s include the opening cysteine and the closing phenylalanine or tryptophan. A D gene is named only where the DNA matches it firmly. Clone size, where shown, is once, few, many, or a class for clones that have expanded.

size | length | D | J | V | CDR3 | DNA
many | 13 | . | TRBJ2-7 | TRBV5-5 | CASSFINSYEQYF | TGTGCCAGCAGCTTCATAAATTCCTACGAGCAGTACTTC
many | 15 | . | TRBJ1-4 | TRBV15 | CATSSALGGPQKLFF | TGTGCCACCAGCAGCGCTTTGGGGGGCCCCCAAAAACTGTTTTTT
many | 13 | . | TRBJ2-1 | TRBV6-6 | CASSSLQEGEQFF | TGTGCCAGCAGTTCGCTACAGGAAGGTGAGCAGTTCTTC
many | 16 | . | TRBJ1-2 | TRBV12-3/TRBV12-4 | CASSLGQGGVGTGYTF | TGTGCCAGCAGTTTAGGGCAGGGTGGGGTAGGAACTGGCTACACCTTC
. | 13 | . | TRBJ1-3 | TRBV28 | CASSFTTRNTIYF | TGTGCCAGCAGTTTTACCACCAGGAACACCATATATTTT
many | 17 | TRBD2 | TRBJ2-7 | TRBV6-5 | CASSPGGSGRLAYEQYF | TGTGCCAGCTCCCCGGGGGGTAGCGGGAGACTGGCCTACGAGCAGTACTTC
many | 14 | TRBD1 | TRBJ2-7 | TRBV29-1 | CSATSDRGTYEQYF | TGCAGCGCAACCAGTGACAGGGGGACCTACGAGCAGTACTTC
many | 16 | TRBD1 | TRBJ1-2 | TRBV19 | CASSPYPGQETFGYTF | TGTGCCAGTAGTCCCTATCCGGGACAGGAGACCTTCGGCTACACCTTC
many | 18 | TRBD1 | TRBJ1-6 | TRBV6-6 | CASSYGTGGSSYNSPLHF | TGTGCCAGCAGTTACGGGACAGGGGGTAGCTCCTATAATTCACCCCTCCACTTT
many | 14 | . | TRBJ2-7 | TRBV27 | CASRLGGGHYEQYF | TGTGCCAGCAGATTAGGGGGGGGCCACTACGAGCAGTACTTC
many | 16 | . | TRBJ2-7 | TRBV3-1 | CASSQVAGPLSYEQYF | TGTGCCAGCAGCCAAGTCGCGGGACCCCTGAGCTACGAGCAGTACTTC
many | 12 | TRBD1 | TRBJ2-1 | TRBV6-1 | CASSDGTGLRDF | TGTGCCAGCAGTGATGGGACAGGGCTGCGCGACTTC
many | 15 | TRBD2 | TRBJ2-7 | TRBV11-2 | CASSLGPSGAWEQYF | TGTGCCAGCAGCTTAGGGCCTAGCGGGGCCTGGGAGCAGTACTTC
many | 18 | . | TRBJ1-4 | TRBV4-1 | CASSQDTTGGRANEKLFF | TGCGCCAGCAGCCAAGATACGACGGGGGGTCGGGCTAATGAAAAACTGTTTTTT
many | 17 | . | TRBJ1-3 | TRBV7-8 | CASSLRDPGFSGNTIYF | TGTGCCAGCAGCTTAAGGGACCCCGGCTTCTCTGGAAACACCATATATTTT
many | 18 | . | TRBJ1-5 | TRBV12-3/TRBV12-4 | CASSHGGASTSNNQPQHF | TGTGCCAGCAGTCATGGGGGGGCATCAACCTCCAACAATCAGCCCCAGCATTTT
many | 14 | . | TRBJ2-7 | TRBV3-1 | CASSLPGGDYEQYF | TGTGCCAGCAGCCTCCCTGGCGGGGACTACGAGCAGTACTTC
. | 19 | TRBD1 | TRBJ2-6 | TRBV5-6 | CASSPPRDRGPSGANVLTF | TGTGCCAGCAGCCCCCCCCGGGACAGGGGGCCCTCTGGGGCCAACGTCCTGACTTTC
. | 14 | TRBD1 | TRBJ2-3 | TRBV27 | CASSRQGATDTQYF | TGTGCCAGCAGTAGACAGGGGGCAACAGATACGCAGTATTTT
many | 13 | . | TRBJ2-3 | TRBV7-9 | CASSLVGTDTQYF | TGTGCCAGCAGCTTAGTGGGTACAGATACGCAGTATTTT
many | 14 | . | TRBJ1-3 | TRBV11-2 | CASSRGASGNTIYF | TGTGCCAGCAGCCGGGGGGCCTCTGGAAACACCATATATTTT
. | 12 | . | TRBJ1-1 | TRBV15 | CATSSAYTEAFF | TGTGCCACCAGCAGTGCTTACACTGAAGCTTTCTTT
few | 13 | TRBD1 | TRBJ1-4 | TRBV6-6 | CASSYRGLEKLFF | TGTGCCAGCAGTTACAGGGGGCTTGAAAAACTGTTTTTT
many | 12 | . | TRBJ2-1 | TRBV14 | CASSPGGPEQFF | TGTGCCAGCAGCCCTGGTGGTCCTGAGCAGTTCTTC
few | 14 | . | TRBJ1-2 | TRBV28 | CASSLLADNYGYTF | TGTGCCAGCAGTTTATTGGCGGACAACTATGGCTACACCTTC
. | 13 | . | TRBJ2-1 | TRBV20-1 | CSAEAGGYNEQFF | TGCAGTGCAGAGGCCGGGGGATACAATGAGCAGTTCTTC
many | 14 | TRBD1 | TRBJ1-5 | TRBV19 | CASSGTGGNQPQHF | TGTGCCAGTAGCGGGACAGGGGGCAATCAGCCCCAGCATTTT
many | 13 | . | TRBJ2-7 | TRBV2 | CASSSSGAYEQYF | TGTGCCAGCAGTTCCTCGGGGGCCTACGAGCAGTACTTC
once | 13 | . | TRBJ1-5 | TRBV6-6 | CASRGGGNQPQHF | TGTGCCAGCAGAGGGGGGGGGAATCAGCCCCAGCATTTT
many | 14 | TRBD2 | TRBJ2-1 | TRBV20-1 | CSATGTSEYNEQFF | TGCAGTGCTACGGGGACTAGCGAGTACAATGAGCAGTTCTTC
. | 14 | . | TRBJ2-3 | TRBV12-3/TRBV12-4 | CASSSWDGTDTQYF | TGTGCCAGCAGTTCCTGGGACGGCACAGATACGCAGTATTTT
few | 16 | . | TRBJ1-3 | TRBV6-5 | CASSPSGDSSGNTIYF | TGTGCCAGCAGTCCTTCTGGAGACAGCTCTGGAAACACCATATATTTT
. | 17 | TRBD1 | TRBJ2-2 | TRBV6-1 | CASSGPQGAFNTGELFF | TGTGCCAGCAGTGGACCGCAGGGGGCGTTTAACACCGGGGAGCTGTTTTTT
many | 12 | . | TRBJ2-1 | TRBV19 | CASSITGNEQFF | TGTGCCAGTAGTATTACGGGGAATGAGCAGTTCTTC
many | 15 | . | TRBJ2-7 | TRBV19 | CASSIKPGGSYEQYF | TGTGCCAGTAGTATTAAGCCTGGGGGGTCCTACGAGCAGTACTTC
many | 14 | . | TRBJ1-3 | TRBV11-2 | CASSRDNSGNTIYF | TGTGCCAGCAGCCGGGACAACTCTGGAAACACCATATATTTT
. | 13 | TRBD2 | TRBJ2-7 | TRBV20-1 | CSATVSGTYEQYF | TGCAGTGCGACCGTTAGCGGGACATACGAGCAGTACTTC
many | 16 | TRBD1 | TRBJ2-1 | TRBV24-1 | CATSDWGTGRSNEQFF | TGTGCCACCAGTGATTGGGGGACAGGGCGTAGCAATGAGCAGTTCTTC
. | 13 | . | TRBJ1-1 | TRBV27 | CASSFRSLYEAFF | TGTGCCAGCAGTTTCCGGTCCCTCTATGAAGCTTTCTTT
many | 15 | . | TRBJ1-4 | TRBV11-2 | CASSLLSWGDEKLFF | TGTGCCAGCAGCTTATTGTCCTGGGGCGATGAAAAACTGTTTTTT
. | 16 | . | TRBJ1-1 | TRBV7-8 | CASSHGLRGMNTEAFF | TGTGCCAGCAGCCATGGCCTCCGGGGAATGAACACTGAAGCTTTCTTT
few | 15 | . | TRBJ2-2 | TRBV7-8 | CASSFLSGATGELFF | TGTGCCAGCAGCTTCCTTTCAGGGGCCACCGGGGAGCTGTTTTTT
. | 14 | TRBD1 | TRBJ1-5 | TRBV19 | CASSRGQLYQPQHF | TGTGCCAGTAGTAGGGGACAGCTCTATCAGCCCCAGCATTTT
. | 13 | . | TRBJ2-7 | TRBV11-1 | CASSPQVLGEQYF | TGTGCCAGCAGCCCACAGGTGCTGGGCGAGCAGTACTTC
many | 12 | . | TRBJ2-7 | TRBV12-3/TRBV12-4 | CASRIGAYEQYF | TGTGCCAGCCGAATCGGAGCCTACGAGCAGTACTTC
. | 19 | . | TRBJ2-2 | TRBV4-1 | CASSQVVLVIRDERGELFF | TGCGCCAGCAGCCAAGTTGTTTTGGTAATCCGGGACGAACGCGGGGAGCTGTTTTTT
. | 16 | . | TRBJ2-6 | TRBV27 | CASSPRWRSGANVLTF | TGTGCCAGCAGTCCCCGGTGGAGATCTGGGGCCAACGTCCTGACTTTC
many | 15 | TRBD1 | TRBJ1-6 | TRBV10-3 | CAISDSDRGNSPLHF | TGTGCCATCAGTGATTCGGACAGGGGAAATTCACCCCTCCACTTT
. | 14 | . | TRBJ2-1 | TRBV5-6 | CASNPIVAYNEQFF | TGTGCCAGCAACCCAATAGTGGCCTACAATGAGCAGTTCTTC
many | 13 | . | TRBJ2-5 | TRBV2 | CASTRDEQETQYF | TGTGCCAGCACTCGGGACGAACAAGAGACCCAGTACTTC
. | 12 | . | TRBJ1-6 | TRBV19 | CASSMINSPLHF | TGTGCCAGTAGTATGATAAATTCACCCCTCCACTTT
once | 16 | . | TRBJ2-3 | TRBV27 | CASSPPTGSKGDTQYF | TGTGCCAGCAGTCCACCGACAGGATCGAAAGGAGATACGCAGTATTTT
once | 16 | TRBD1 | TRBJ1-2 | TRBV13 | CASSTAETGINYGYTF | TGTGCCAGCAGCACAGCGGAGACAGGGATTAACTATGGCTACACCTTC
. | 16 | . | TRBJ1-6 | TRBV9 | CASSVSPTGSYSPLHF | TGTGCCAGCAGCGTGTCCCCCACAGGATCCTATTCACCCCTCCACTTT
many | 18 | TRBD2 | TRBJ2-1 | TRBV20-1 | CSARGGGRTSGRAHEQFF | TGCAGTGCTAGAGGGGGAGGTAGGACTAGCGGGAGGGCCCATGAGCAGTTCTTC
many | 16 | . | TRBJ2-7 | TRBV6-1 | CASSEGIGRRSYEQYF | TGTGCCAGCAGTGAAGGGATTGGCAGGCGATCCTACGAGCAGTACTTC